This T cell receptor beta chain was sequenced during a study of blood T cell repertoires in COVID-19. Overall study context: COVID-19 samples, acute and convalescent, were from the United States, Italy and Spain.

Trimming at V came to 2 bases and at J to 10 bases, leaving 12 bases not matched to a gene. The CDR3 extends over 18 amino acids. Germline V gene sequence: CDR1 LNHNV, CDR2 YYDKDF (reference sequence). As handled by the study authors: The assay estimated nucleated cells by amplifying reference gene primers. Sequenced by immunoSEQ multiplex PCR; TCRdb stores in-frame clones only, minus some. For V, J and clone size, that table is used; D and trimming come from the DNA. This table holds 200,000 to 250,000 clones, about 85% found once. This TCR derives from a young man with active or convalescent COVID-19. Sequenced material: peripheral blood. This chain connects TRBV15 to TRBJ1-6; TRBD1 matches at 12 bases. CDR3 sequence: CATSRLGQGAGGGSPLHF. DNA for the CDR3: TGTGCCACCAGCAGACTGGGACAGGGGGCTGGCGGTGGGTCACCCCTCCACTTT.